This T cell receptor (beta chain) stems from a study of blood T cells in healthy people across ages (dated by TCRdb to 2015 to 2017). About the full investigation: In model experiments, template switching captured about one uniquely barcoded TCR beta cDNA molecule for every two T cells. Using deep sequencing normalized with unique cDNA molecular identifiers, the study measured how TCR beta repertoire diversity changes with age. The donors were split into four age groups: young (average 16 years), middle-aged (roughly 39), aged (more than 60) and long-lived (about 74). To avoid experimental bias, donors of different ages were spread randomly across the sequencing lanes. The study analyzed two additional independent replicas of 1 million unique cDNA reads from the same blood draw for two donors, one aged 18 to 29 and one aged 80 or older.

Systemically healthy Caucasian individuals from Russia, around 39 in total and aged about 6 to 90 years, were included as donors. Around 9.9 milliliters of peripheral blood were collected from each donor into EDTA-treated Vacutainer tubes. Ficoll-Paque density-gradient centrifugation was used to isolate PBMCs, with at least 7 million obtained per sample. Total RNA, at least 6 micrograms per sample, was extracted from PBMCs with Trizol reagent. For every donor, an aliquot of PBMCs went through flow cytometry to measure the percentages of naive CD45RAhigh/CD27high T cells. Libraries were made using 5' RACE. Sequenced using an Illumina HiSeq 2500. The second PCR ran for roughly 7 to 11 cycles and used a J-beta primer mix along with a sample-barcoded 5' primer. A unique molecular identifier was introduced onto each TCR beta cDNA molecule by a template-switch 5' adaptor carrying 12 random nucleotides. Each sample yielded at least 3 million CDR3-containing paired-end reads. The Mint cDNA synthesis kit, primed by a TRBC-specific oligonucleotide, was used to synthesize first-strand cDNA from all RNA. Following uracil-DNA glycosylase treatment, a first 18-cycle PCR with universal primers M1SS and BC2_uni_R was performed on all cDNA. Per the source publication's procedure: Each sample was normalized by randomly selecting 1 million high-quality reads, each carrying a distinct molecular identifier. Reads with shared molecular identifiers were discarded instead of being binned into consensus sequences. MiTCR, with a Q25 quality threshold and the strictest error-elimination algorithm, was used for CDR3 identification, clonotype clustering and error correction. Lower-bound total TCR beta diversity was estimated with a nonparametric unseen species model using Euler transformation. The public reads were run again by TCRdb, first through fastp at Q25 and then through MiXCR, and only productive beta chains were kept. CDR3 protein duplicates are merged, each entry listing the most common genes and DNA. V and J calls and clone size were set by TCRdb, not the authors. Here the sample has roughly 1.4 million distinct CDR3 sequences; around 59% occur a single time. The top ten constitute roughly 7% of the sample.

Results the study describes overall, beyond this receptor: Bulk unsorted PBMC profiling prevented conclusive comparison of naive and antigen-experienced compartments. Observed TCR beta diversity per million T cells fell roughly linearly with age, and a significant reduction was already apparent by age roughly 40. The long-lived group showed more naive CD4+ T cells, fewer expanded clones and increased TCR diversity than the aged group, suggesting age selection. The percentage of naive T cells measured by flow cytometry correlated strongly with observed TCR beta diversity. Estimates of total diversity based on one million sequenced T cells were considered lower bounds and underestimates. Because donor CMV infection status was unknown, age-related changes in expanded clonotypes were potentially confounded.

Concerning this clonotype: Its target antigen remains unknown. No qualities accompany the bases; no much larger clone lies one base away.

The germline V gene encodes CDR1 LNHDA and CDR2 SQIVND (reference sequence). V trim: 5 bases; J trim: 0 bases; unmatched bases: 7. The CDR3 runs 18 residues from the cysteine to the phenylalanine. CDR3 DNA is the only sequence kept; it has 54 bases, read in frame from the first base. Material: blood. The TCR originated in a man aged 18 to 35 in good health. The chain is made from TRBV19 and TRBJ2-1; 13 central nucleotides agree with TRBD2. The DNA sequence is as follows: TGTGCCAGTAGTGCCGGGACTAGCGGGGACCGCTCCTACAATGAGCAGTTCTTC. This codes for CASSAGTSGDRSYNEQFF.